In this sample, the clone carrying this T cell receptor beta chain turned up a few times. What it recognizes is unknown. No ophthalmopathy progression within 18 months constituted stable Graves' hyperthyroidism. Uncontrolled infection, other autoimmune disease, pregnancy and lactation each barred patients from inclusion. The sample originates from a study of T cells in Graves' hyperthyroidism and ophthalmopathy. Whole-study context: At initial diagnosis, before any treatment had begun, peripheral blood was obtained.

Study observations and caveats: Most thyroid clonotypes with frequency above 0.001 were detected in blood.

RNA transcripts provided the source from which TCR beta CDR3 regions were amplified. RT-PCR in the first round (using the HTBI primer set) targeted the TCR CDR3. TCRdb re-derived calls from the multiplex PCR reads in MiXCR, one entry per CDR3 protein. The sample lists a few hundred thousand distinct CDR3 sequences, around 14% occurring once. The CDR3 runs to 15 residues. Trimming removed 7 bases from V and 4 bases from J; junction bases left unmatched: 7. Germline V CDR1 and CDR2: MNHEY, SMNVEV (reference sequence). The specimen was blood. The TCR originated in a woman aged 25 to 39 with Graves' hyperthyroidism. This rearrangement joins TRBV27 to TRBJ1-2; 12 bases map to TRBD1. The CDR3 DNA reads as TGTGCCAGCACTAGAGGGACAGGGGGCTTCTATGGCTACACCTTC. It encodes CASTRGTGGFYGYTF.